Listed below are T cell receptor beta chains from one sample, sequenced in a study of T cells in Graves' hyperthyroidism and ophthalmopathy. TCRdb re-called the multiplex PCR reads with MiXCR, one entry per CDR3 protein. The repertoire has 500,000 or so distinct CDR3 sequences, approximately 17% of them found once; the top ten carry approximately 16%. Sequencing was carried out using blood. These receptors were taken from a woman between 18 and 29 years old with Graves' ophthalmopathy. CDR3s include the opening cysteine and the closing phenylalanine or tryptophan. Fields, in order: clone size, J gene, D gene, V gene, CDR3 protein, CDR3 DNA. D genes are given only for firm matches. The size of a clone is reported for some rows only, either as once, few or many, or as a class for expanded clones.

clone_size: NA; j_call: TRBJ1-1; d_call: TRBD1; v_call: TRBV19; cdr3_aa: CASSIDRTGGRVGTEAFF; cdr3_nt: TGTGCCAGTAGTATAGACCGGACAGGGGGCAGAGTTGGTACTGAAGCTTTCTTT
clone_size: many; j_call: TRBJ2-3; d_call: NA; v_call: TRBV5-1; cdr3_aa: CASSPFVVGTQYF; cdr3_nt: TGCGCCAGCAGCCCTTTCGTCGTCGGTACGCAGTATTTT
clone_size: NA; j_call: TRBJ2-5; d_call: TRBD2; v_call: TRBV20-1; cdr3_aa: CSARDPPSGSETQYF; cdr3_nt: TGCAGTGCTAGAGATCCCCCTAGCGGGAGTGAGACCCAGTACTTC
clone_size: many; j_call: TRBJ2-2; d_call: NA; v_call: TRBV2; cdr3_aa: CASSEAGGGELFF; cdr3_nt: TGTGCCAGCAGTGAAGCAGGAGGCGGGGAGCTGTTTTTT
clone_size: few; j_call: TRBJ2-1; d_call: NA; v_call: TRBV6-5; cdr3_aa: CASSYSSDPYGNEQFF; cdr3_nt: TGTGCCAGCAGTTATTCGAGTGATCCCTATGGTAATGAGCAGTTCTTC
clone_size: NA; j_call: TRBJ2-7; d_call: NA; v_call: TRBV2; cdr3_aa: CASSEGTGPGAAEQYF; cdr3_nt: TGTGCCAGCAGTGAGGGGACCGGGCCCGGCGCGGCTGAGCAGTACTTC
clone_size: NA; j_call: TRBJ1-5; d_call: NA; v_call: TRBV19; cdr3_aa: CASSIGGGGGNQPQHF; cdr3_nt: TGTGCCAGTAGTATTGGCGGGGGAGGCGGCAATCAGCCCCAGCATTTT
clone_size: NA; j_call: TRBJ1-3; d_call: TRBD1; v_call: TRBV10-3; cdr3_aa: CAISEPFGTGVRSGNTIYF; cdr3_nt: TGTGCCATCAGTGAGCCTTTTGGGACAGGGGTACGCTCTGGAAACACCATATATTTT
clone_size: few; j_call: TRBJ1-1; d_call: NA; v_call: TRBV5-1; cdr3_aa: CASSPRSGDAEAFF; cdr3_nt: TGCGCCAGCAGCCCTAGGTCAGGGGACGCTGAAGCTTTCTTT
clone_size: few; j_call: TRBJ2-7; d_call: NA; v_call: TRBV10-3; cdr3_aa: CAISVLSIGEDEQYF; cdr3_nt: TGTGCCATCAGCGTGCTCTCGATTGGGGAGGACGAGCAGTACTTC
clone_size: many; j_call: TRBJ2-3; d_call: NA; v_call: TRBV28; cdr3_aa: CASSLSTSSRGNTQYF; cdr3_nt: TGTGCCAGCAGTTTATCCACATCCTCTAGGGGGAATACGCAGTATTTT
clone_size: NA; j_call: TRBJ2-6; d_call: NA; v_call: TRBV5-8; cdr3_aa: CASILKPGQSSGANVLTF; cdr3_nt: TGTGCCAGCATCTTGAAACCGGGACAATCCTCTGGGGCCAACGTCCTGACTTTC
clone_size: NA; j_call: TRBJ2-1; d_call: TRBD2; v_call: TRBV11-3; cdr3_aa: CASSLGTSESYNEQFF; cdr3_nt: TGTGCCAGCAGCTTAGGGACTAGCGAGTCCTACAATGAGCAGTTCTTC
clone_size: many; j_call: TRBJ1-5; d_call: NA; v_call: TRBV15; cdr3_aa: CATSRDRGGSNQPQHF; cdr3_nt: TGTGCCACCAGCAGAGATAGGGGAGGGAGCAATCAGCCCCAGCATTTT
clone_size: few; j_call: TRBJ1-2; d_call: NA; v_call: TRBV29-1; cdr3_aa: CSVVPAGSGGYTF; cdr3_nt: TGCAGCGTTGTACCCGCGGGATCTGGCGGCTACACCTTC
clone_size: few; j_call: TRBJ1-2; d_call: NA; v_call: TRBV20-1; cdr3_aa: CSANPGVDLGYTF; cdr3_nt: TGCAGTGCTAACCCAGGGGTGGACTTAGGCTACACCTTC
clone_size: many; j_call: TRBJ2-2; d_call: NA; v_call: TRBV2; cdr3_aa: CASRMRYLAGELFF; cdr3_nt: TGTGCCAGCAGGATGAGGTATCTAGCCGGGGAGCTGTTTTTT
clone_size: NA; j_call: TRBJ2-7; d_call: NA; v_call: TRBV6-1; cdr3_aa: CASSPGPVYEQYF; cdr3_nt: TGTGCCAGCAGCCCCGGACCGGTCTACGAGCAGTACTTC
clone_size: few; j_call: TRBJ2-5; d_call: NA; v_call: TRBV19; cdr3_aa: CASSIWLQETQYF; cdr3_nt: TGTGCCAGTAGTATTTGGCTGCAAGAGACCCAGTACTTC
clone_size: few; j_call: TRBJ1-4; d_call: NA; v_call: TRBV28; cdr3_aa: CASSLAGAVGYEKLFF; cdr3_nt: TGTGCCAGCAGTCTCGCAGGGGCGGTTGGGTACGAAAAACTGTTTTTT
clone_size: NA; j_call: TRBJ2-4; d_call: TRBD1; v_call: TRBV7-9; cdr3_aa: CASSAIGTAVGSNIQYF; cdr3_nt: TGTGCCAGCAGCGCGATAGGGACAGCCGTTGGGTCTAACATTCAGTACTTC
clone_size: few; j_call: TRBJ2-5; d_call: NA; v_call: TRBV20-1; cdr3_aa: CSAPGRGGGRETQYF; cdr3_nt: TGCAGTGCCCCGGGAAGGGGGGGGGGCCGCGAGACCCAGTACTTC
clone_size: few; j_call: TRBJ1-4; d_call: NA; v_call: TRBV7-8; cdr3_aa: CASSLEAGGRPNEKLFF; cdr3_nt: TGTGCCAGCAGCTTAGAGGCCGGGGGGAGACCTAATGAAAAACTGTTTTTT
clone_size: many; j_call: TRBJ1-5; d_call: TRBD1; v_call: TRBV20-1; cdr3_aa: CSARAGQGLDQPQHF; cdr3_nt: TGCAGTGCTAGGGCGGGACAGGGACTGGATCAGCCCCAGCATTTT
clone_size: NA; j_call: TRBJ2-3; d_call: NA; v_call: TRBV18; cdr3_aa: CASSPHPQSTDTQYF; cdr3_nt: TGTGCCAGCTCGCCTCACCCTCAAAGCACAGATACGCAGTATTTT
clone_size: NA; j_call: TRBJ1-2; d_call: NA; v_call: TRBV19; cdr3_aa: CASSMRDGYTF; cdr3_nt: TGTGCCAGTAGTATGCGGGACGGCTACACCTTC
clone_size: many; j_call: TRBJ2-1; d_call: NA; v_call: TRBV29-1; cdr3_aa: CSVGVLVGANEQFF; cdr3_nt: TGCAGCGTTGGGGTTTTGGTAGGGGCCAATGAGCAGTTCTTC
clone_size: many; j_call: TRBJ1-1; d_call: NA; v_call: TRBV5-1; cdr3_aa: CASSPDWGGNTEAFF; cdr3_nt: TGCGCCAGCAGCCCGGATTGGGGCGGGAACACTGAAGCTTTCTTT
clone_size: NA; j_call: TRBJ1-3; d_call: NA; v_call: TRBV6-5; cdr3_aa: CASSNSRGNTIYF; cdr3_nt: TGTGCCAGCAGTAACTCCAGAGGAAACACCATATATTTT
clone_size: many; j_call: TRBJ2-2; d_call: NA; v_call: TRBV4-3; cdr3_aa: CASSQDVGVRTGELFF; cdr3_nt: TGCGCCAGCAGCCAAGATGTGGGAGTGAGGACCGGGGAGCTGTTTTTT
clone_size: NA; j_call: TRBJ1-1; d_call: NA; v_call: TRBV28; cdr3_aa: CASRTQGVAFF; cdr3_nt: TGTGCCAGCAGAACACAAGGGGTTGCTTTCTTT
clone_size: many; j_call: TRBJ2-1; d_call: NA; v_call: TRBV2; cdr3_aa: CASSRHYNEQFF; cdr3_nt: TGTGCCAGCTCTAGACATTACAATGAGCAGTTCTTC
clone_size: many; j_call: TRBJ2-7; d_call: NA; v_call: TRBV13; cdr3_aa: CASSLTGTSNDYEQYF; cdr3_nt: TGTGCCAGCAGCTTAACGGGGACCAGCAATGACTACGAGCAGTACTTC
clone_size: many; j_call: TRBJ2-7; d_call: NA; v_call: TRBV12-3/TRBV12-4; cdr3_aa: CASSSFSGSSYEQYF; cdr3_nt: TGTGCCAGCAGTTCTTTTAGCGGAAGCTCCTACGAGCAGTACTTC
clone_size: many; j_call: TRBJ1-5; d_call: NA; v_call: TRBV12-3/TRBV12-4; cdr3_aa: CASSLDGQSQHF; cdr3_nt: TGTGCCAGCAGTTTAGACGGACAGTCCCAGCATTTT
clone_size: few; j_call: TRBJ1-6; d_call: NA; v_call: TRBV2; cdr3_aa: CASSEALPHSYNSPLHF; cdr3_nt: TGTGCCAGCAGTGAAGCGCTTCCCCACTCCTATAATTCACCCCTCCACTTT
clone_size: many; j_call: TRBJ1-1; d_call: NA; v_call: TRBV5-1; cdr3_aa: CASSPDSGAVSTEAFF; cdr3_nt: TGCGCCAGCAGCCCGGATTCGGGGGCTGTGAGCACTGAAGCTTTCTTT
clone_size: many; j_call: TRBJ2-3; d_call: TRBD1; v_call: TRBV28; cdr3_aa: CASSTDRVSSTDTQYF; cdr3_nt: TGTGCCAGCAGCACCGACAGGGTATCTAGCACAGATACGCAGTATTTT
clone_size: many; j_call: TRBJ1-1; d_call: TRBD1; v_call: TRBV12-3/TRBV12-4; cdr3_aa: CASSLGDRASSAFF; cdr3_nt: TGTGCCAGCAGTCTCGGGGACAGGGCATCCTCAGCTTTCTTT
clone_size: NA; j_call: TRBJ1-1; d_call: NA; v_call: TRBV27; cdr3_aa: CASRPWPEAFF; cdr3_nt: TGTGCCAGCAGACCATGGCCAGAAGCTTTCTTT
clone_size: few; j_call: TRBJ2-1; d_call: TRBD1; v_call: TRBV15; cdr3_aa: CATSRVRRTGVYNEQFF; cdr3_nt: TGTGCCACCAGCAGAGTCCGGAGGACAGGGGTCTACAATGAGCAGTTCTTC
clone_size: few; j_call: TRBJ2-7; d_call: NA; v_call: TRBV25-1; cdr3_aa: CASSELNSSYEQYF; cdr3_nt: TGTGCCAGCAGTGAATTAAACAGCTCCTACGAGCAGTACTTC
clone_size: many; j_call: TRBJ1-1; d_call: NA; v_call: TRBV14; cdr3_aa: CASSQVLYGSSEAFF; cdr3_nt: TGTGCCAGCAGCCAAGTCCTATATGGATCTAGTGAAGCTTTCTTT
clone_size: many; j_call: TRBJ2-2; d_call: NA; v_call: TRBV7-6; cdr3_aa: CASSLLVPRGTGELFF; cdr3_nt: TGTGCCAGCAGCTTACTGGTTCCCAGGGGCACCGGGGAGCTGTTTTTT
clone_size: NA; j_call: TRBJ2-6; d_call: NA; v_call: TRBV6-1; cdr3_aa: CASSEVGPSGANVLTF; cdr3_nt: TGTGCCAGCAGTGAAGTTGGACCTTCTGGGGCCAACGTCCTGACTTTC
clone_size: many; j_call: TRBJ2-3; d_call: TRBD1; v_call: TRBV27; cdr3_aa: CASSLSALRGQGTDTQYF; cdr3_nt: TGTGCCAGCAGTTTATCGGCTTTGAGGGGGCAGGGGACAGATACGCAGTATTTT
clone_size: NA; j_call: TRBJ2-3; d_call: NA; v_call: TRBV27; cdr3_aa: CASTIRRYQQGYTSTDTQYF; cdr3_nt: TGTGCCAGCACTATTAGGAGGTATCAACAGGGATATACTAGCACAGATACGCAGTATTTT